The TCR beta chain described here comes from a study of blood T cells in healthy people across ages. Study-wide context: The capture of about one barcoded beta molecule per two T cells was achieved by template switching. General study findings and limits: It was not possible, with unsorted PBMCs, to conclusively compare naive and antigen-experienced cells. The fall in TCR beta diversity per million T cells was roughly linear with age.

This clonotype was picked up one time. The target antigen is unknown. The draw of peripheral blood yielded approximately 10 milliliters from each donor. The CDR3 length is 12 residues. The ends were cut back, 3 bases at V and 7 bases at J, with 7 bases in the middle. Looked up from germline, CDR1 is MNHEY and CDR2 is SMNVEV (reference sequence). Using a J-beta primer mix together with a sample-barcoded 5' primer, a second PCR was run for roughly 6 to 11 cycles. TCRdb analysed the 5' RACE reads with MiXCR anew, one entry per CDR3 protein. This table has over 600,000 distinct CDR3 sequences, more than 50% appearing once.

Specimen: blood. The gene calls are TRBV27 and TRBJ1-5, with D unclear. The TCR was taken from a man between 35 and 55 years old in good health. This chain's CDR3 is CASSFVGQPQHF. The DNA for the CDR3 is TGTGCCAGCAGTTTTGTGGGGCAGCCCCAGCATTTT.